This TCR beta chain was profiled in a study of beta chain features in type 1 diabetes (dated by TCRdb to about 2018). The study in broad terms: Mean age, gender distribution, total cell number and subset yield did not differ between patients and healthy donors. A total of 85 million to 140 million sorted cells were examined across all samples, and a strong correlation was observed between cell number per subset and RNA yield. The study compared the TCRB repertoires of sorted circulating CD4+ T cell subsets in recently diagnosed type 1 diabetes patients with those in matched healthy donors. Whereas all 28 donors provided naive and central memory subsets, regulatory and stem cell-like memory subsets were isolated from just 8 patients and roughly eight healthy donors.

A single peripheral blood draw of approximately 0.11 L on average was collected from each donor into heparinised tubes. Naive, central memory, regulatory and stem cell-like memory CD4+ T cells were sorted on a BD FACSAria II using a panel including CD45RO, CCR7, CD25, CD127, CD95 and CD27. Purity was above 95% for every sorted population. PBMCs were isolated immediately by Lymphoprep density gradient centrifugation and stained directly without culture. So that batch effects would be minimized, each experiment stained and sorted samples in pairs, pairing one healthy donor with one patient. The entire amount of isolated RNA was reverse transcribed using the High Capacity cDNA Reverse Transcription Kit, so the sequenced TCRB transcripts were expressed ones. Deep immunoSEQ sequencing was applied to naive, central memory and regulatory T cell samples, giving an average of approximately 3.8 million total reads per sample. Sorted cells were lysed in RLT buffer and RNA was extracted with DNase-treated RNeasy Micro or Mini kits, depending on cell number. To prevent cross-contamination, every cell subset was processed on its own, while patient and healthy donor samples were processed together. The immunoSEQ multiplex PCR was used to amplify TCRB sequences from cDNA, generating 87-bp fragments that spanned the CDR3 region. Amplicons were sequenced on the Illumina HiSeq platform. In the paper's pipeline: PCR bias was computationally corrected using synthetic template baselines, reads within Hamming distance 2 were collapsed, and singletons that could not be merged were discarded. Reads were aligned to IMGT to assign V, D and J genes, CDR3 length, and insertions or deletions at six rearrangement sites. Clonotype counts were normalized to sorted cell number within each subset before computing true diversity and Gini coefficients with the tcR R package. Repertoire sharing was quantified using the overlap coefficient calculated on TCRB nucleotide sequences. Out-of-frame TCRB sequences from naive cells were analyzed to stand in for the pre-selection repertoire. This is the immuneACCESS table as TCRdb keeps it, with only in-frame sequences that have V and J called. A part of the clones is gone; compared with another copy, unresolved V genes explain less than half, and the rest is unexplained. V, J and clone size reflect that table, while D and trimming were determined from the DNA. In this sample the table shows 350,000 to 400,000 clones, about 15% of which occur a single time. The ten largest account for approximately 0.02% of the sample.

V loses 0 bases, J loses 1 base, and the germline ends lie 11 bases apart. The germline V gene supplies CDR1 SGHRS and CDR2 YFSETQ. The CDR3 measures 16 amino acids from cysteine to phenylalanine. CDR3 DNA is the only sequence kept; it has 48 bases, read in frame from the first base. Findings and caveats that apply to the study as a whole: Sequencing cDNA rather than genomic DNA could over-represent highly expressing activated cells, although activation and CD3 levels did not differ between groups. The naive, central memory and regulatory TCRB repertoires appeared to resemble one another more closely among patients than among healthy donors. PCR may preferentially amplify shorter templates, but because patient and control samples were amplified and corrected together, any resulting skew would affect both groups equally. At VDJ recombination sites, patients with type 1 diabetes made fewer insertions and deleted more nucleotides, a pattern implying thymic rearrangement abnormalities. Because small numbers of individuals were included in the HLA sub-analyses, any influence of HLA type on TCRB rearrangement was left unresolved. A moderate but significant shortening of TCRB CDR3 length was observed in type 1 diabetes patients in all four CD4+ subsets.

As to this clone: Its antigen has not been determined. No much larger clone exists at a distance of one base, and base qualities are not known.

The TCR sequence derives from a woman between 18 and 29 years old in good health. This sequence uses TRBV5-1 and TRBJ2-1; TRBD2 might be the D gene, on 6 matching bases. Sequencing was performed on naive CD4+ T cells from blood. The label giving this sample's cell subset or site can be read as: true naive CD4+ T cells. This receptor carries the CDR3 CASSLGGGTSYNEQFF. The nucleotide sequence reads as follows: TGCGCCAGCAGCTTGGGGGGCGGGACTTCCTACAATGAGCAGTTCTTC.